One sample yielded the 23 T cell receptor beta chains listed below, sequenced in a study of T cells in Graves' hyperthyroidism and ophthalmopathy. RNA transcripts served as the template for amplifying TCR beta CDR3 regions. The TCR CDR3 first-round RT-PCR relied on the HTBI primer set. Each CDR3 protein is one row after TCRdb ran MiXCR on the multiplex PCR reads. The sample lists some 500,000 distinct CDR3 sequences, around 15% seen once, with around 32% in the top ten. The sequencing sample was made of blood. The receptors were sampled from a young woman with Graves' ophthalmopathy.

This clonotype was counted many times. This chain joins TRBV11-2 and TRBJ2-3, with 13 bases that match TRBD2. Germline loops: CDR1 SGHAT, CDR2 FQNNGV. Unmatched junction bases numbered 5, after V lost 4 bases and J lost 4 bases. The CDR3 spans 16 residues. CDR3 sequence: CASSSGLAGSADTQYF. In nucleotides, the CDR3 is TGTGCCAGCAGCTCGGGACTAGCGGGATCTGCAGATACGCAGTATTTT.

This CDR3 reads CASSLLSNPNSPLHF. DNA for the CDR3: TGTGCCAGCAGCTTACTCTCAAACCCTAATTCACCCCTCCACTTT. The chain couples TRBV11-2 to TRBJ1-6; no firm D call. The CDR3 covers 15 residues. V was clipped by 2 bases and J by 6 bases, with 11 bases between them. Germline V gene sequence: CDR1 SGHAT, CDR2 FQNNGV.

This clonotype appeared many times. The chain is built from TRBV3-1 and TRBJ2-7; the D gene is possibly TRBD2 (6 bases). Trimming took off 3 bases at V and 2 bases at J, with 11 bases between the two ends. The V gene's germline CDR1 is LGHDT and CDR2 YNNKEL (reference sequence). The CDR3 is 14 residues long. CDR3 protein: CASSHSGDAYEQYF. In nucleotides, the CDR3 is TGTGCCAGCAGCCATAGCGGAGACGCCTACGAGCAGTACTTC.

Points on this clonotype: The junction departs from germline at one end; a sequencing error may be responsible. V usage is TRBV7-7 and J usage is TRBJ2-3; 7 bases line up with TRBD2. CDR3 length: 15 residues. Germline V gives CDR1 SSHAT, CDR2 FNYEAQ (reference sequence). As DNA, the CDR3 is TGTGCTAGCAGCCCGGTTGGGGGGGTTGGAGATACGCAGTATTTT. It encodes CASSPVGGVGDTQYF. The variable domain in full, with the rest retrieved from reference TRBV7-7 and TRBJ2-3, is GAGVSQSPRYKVTKRGQDVTLRCDPISSHATLYWYQQALGQGPEFLTYFNYEAQPDKSGLPSDRFSAERPEGSISTLTIQRTEQRDSAMYRCASSPVGGVGDTQYFGPGTRLTVL.

This clonotype was seen only a few times. Being one base from a much bigger clone, this may be a read error. The chain is built from TRBV13 and TRBJ2-1, with no clear D. Per the germline V gene, CDR1 is PRHDT and CDR2 is FYEKMQ (reference sequence). This CDR3 comprises 13 residues. V was trimmed by 0 bases and J by 5 bases, leaving 5 bases between them. As DNA, the CDR3 is TGTGCCAGCAGCTTAGGGAATAACAATGAGCAGTTCTTC. Its translation: CASSLGNNNEQFF.

This clonotype has a handful of counts. This chain uses TRBV6-2 or TRBV6-3 with TRBJ2-1, with D unresolved. The CDR3 contains 14 residues. In germline, CDR1 is MNHEY, CDR2 SVGEGT. V shed 3 bases and J shed 3 bases, with 9 bases lying between them. The CDR3 nucleotides read TGTGCCAGCAGTTATCGGTTGGGCTACAATGAGCAGTTCTTC. Translated, it gives CASSYRLGYNEQFF.

This rearrangement joins TRBV4-2 to TRBJ2-7; perhaps TRBD1 as D (5 bases). Between the trimmed V and J ends, which lost 0 bases and 3 bases, there was a span of 9 bases. The CDR3 spans 14 residues. Germline V gene data show CDR1 as LGHNA and CDR2 as YNFKEQ. Here the CDR3 reads CASSQEDKRYEQYF. CDR3 DNA: TGTGCCAGCAGCCAAGAGGACAAACGCTACGAGCAGTACTTC.

In this sample, this clonotype turned up many times. The chain has TRBV10-3 and TRBJ2-7, with 11 bases identical to TRBD1. This CDR3 region has 16 residues. Germline-derived CDR1 and CDR2 are ENHRY and SYGVKD. The trim removed 6 bases at V and 9 bases at J, leaving 16 bases unmatched. CDR3: CAISPGTGGKEFGQYF. In DNA, the CDR3 is TGTGCCATCAGCCCCGGGACAGGGGGTAAGGAGTTCGGGCAGTACTTC.

In its sample, this clonotype was seen many times. CDR3 loop: CASSLMAGAGDTQYF. DNA for the CDR3: TGTGCCAGCAGTTTAATGGCGGGGGCGGGTGATACGCAGTATTTT. The chain links TRBV12-3 or TRBV12-4 to TRBJ2-3; a weak D match, TRBD2 (7 bases). The CDR3 consists of 15 residues. The germline V and J ends were trimmed by 2 bases and 6 bases, with 15 bases remaining between them.

At least ten counts were recorded for this clonotype. This chain joins TRBV20-1 and TRBJ2-2; 7 nucleotides line up with TRBD2. Trimming at V came to 4 bases and at J to 7 bases, leaving 9 bases not matched to a gene. CDR3 length equals 14 residues. Germline CDR1 is DFQATT and CDR2 is SNEGSKA (reference sequence). CDR3 sequence (DNA): TGCAGTGCTATGGTTGGCGGGAGTAGCGGGGAGCTGTTTTTT. It encodes CSAMVGGSSGELFF.

This clonotype has more than one count but fewer than ten. This chain links TRBV4-1 with TRBJ2-1; 10 bases map to TRBD2. Looked up from germline, CDR1 is MGHRA and CDR2 is YSYEKL. This CDR3 region has 15 residues. The ends lost 0 bases at V and 9 bases at J; junction bases unmatched: 5. CDR3 sequence: CASSQDLTSGIEQFF. The CDR3 DNA sequence: TGCGCCAGCAGCCAAGATCTAACTAGCGGGATTGAGCAGTTCTTC.

This clonotype was seen only a few times. The genes are TRBV20-1 and TRBJ2-7, with TRBD1 matching over 8 bases. J was trimmed by 2 bases and V by 4 bases; bases with no gene match: 7. The CDR3 covers 14 residues. From germline, CDR1 is DFQATT and CDR2 SNEGSKA (reference sequence). CDR3 sequence (DNA): TGCAGTGCTACTATCAGGGGGCTTACCTACGAGCAGTACTTC. Protein: CSATIRGLTYEQYF.

This clonotype was counted many times. The J gene is TRBJ2-1, the V gene TRBV27; 12 positions match TRBD2. CDR1 is MNHEY, CDR2 SMNVEV, per germline (reference sequence). J gave up 3 bases and V 8 bases, and 2 bases lay outside the gene matches. The CDR3 contains 14 residues. The CDR3 here is CASWGLAGYNEQFF. The CDR3 region has the DNA TGTGCCAGCTGGGGACTAGCGGGCTACAATGAGCAGTTCTTC.

This clonotype has ten or more counts. The chain employs TRBV7-9 and TRBJ1-6; tentative D call: TRBD1 (6 bases). Germline CDR1 and CDR2: SEHNR and FQNEAQ (reference sequence). V gave up 1 base and J gave up 7 bases, with 11 bases separating them. This CDR3 has 15 residues. DNA of the CDR3: TGTGCCAGCAGCTTAGATACAGGGAGCAATTCACCCCTCCACTTT. Amino acid sequence: CASSLDTGSNSPLHF.

This clonotype was recorded a few times. V is TRBV6-2 or TRBV6-3 and J is TRBJ1-1, with D possibly matching TRBD1 (6 bases). Trimming stripped 6 bases from V and 8 bases from J, with 25 bases between. CDR1 is MNHEY, CDR2 SVGEGT, per germline. There are 16 residues in the CDR3. The CDR3 sequence: CASSRRGGAARIEAFF. The DNA of the CDR3 is TGTGCCAGCAGCCGGCGGGGGGGGGCCGCGCGGATCGAAGCTTTCTTT.

Here the CDR3 reads CASSDKRAGVSETQYF. CDR3 nucleotides: TGCGCCAGCAGTGATAAGAGAGCGGGAGTAAGTGAGACCCAGTACTTC. This chain links TRBV10-2 with TRBJ2-5, with 8 bases identical to TRBD2. CDR1 and CDR2 (germline): WSHSY, SAAADI. Unmatched junction bases numbered 11, after V lost 3 bases and J lost 5 bases. The length of the CDR3 is 16 residues.

In its sample, this clonotype was seen a few times. The chain couples TRBV6-2 or TRBV6-3 to TRBJ1-6; 7 bases match TRBD1. CDR1 and CDR2 (germline): MNHEY, SVGEGT. J gave up 8 bases and V 0 bases, and 7 bases lay outside the gene matches. CDR3 size: 16 residues. The CDR3 here is CASSYSTGTGDSPLHF. Written as DNA, the CDR3 is TGTGCCAGCAGTTACTCGACCGGTACAGGGGATTCACCCCTCCACTTT.

This clonotype has only a few counts. The chain links TRBV7-2 to TRBJ2-5; no firm D call. Germline assignment: CDR1 SGHTA and CDR2 FQGNSA. The germline V and J ends were trimmed by 0 bases and 2 bases, with 10 bases remaining between them. This CDR3 is 15 amino acids long. The CDR3 region has the DNA TGTGCCAGCAGCTTAGCGGTACACGATCAAGAGACCCAGTACTTC. Protein product: CASSLAVHDQETQYF.

This clonotype was detected a few times. CDR3 sequence (DNA): TGCGCCAGCAGCCCAGCTATGGGGACGGCTAATGAAAAACTGTTTTTT. It translates to CASSPAMGTANEKLFF. The chain recombines TRBV5-1 with TRBJ1-4; a possible D gene is TRBD1 (5 bases). Trimming left V 4 bases short and J 3 bases short, with 16 bases between. Germline CDR1 is SGHRS and CDR2 is YFSETQ. The CDR3 is made up of 16 amino acids.

This clonotype was detected ten times or more. DNA of the CDR3: TGCAGTGCTAGAGTAGGGACCCCGCAGTATTTT. It yields the protein CSARVGTPQYF. The chain recombines TRBV20-1 with TRBJ2-3; tentatively, D is TRBD1 or TRBD2 (5 bases each). The CDR3 is made up of 11 amino acids. V shed 1 base and J shed 10 bases, with 9 bases lying between them. The germline gives CDR1 DFQATT, CDR2 SNEGSKA (reference sequence).

With respect to this clonotype: A single base separates this from a much larger clone, so it may be a read error. The chain carries TRBV5-1 and TRBJ2-1; 12 bases line up with TRBD2. Germline CDR1 and CDR2: SGHRS and YFSETQ. Germline trimming cut 7 bases from V and 8 bases from J; bases unmatched to any gene: 13. This CDR3 comprises 16 residues. CDR3 loop: CASGTGTSGPLDEQFF. Written as DNA, the CDR3 is TGCGCCAGCGGCACGGGGACTAGCGGGCCTTTAGATGAGCAGTTCTTC.

This clonotype was found many times. The chain links TRBV13 to TRBJ1-4, with D uncertain. Trimming left V 0 bases short and J 5 bases short, with 10 bases between. CDR1 is PRHDT and CDR2 is FYEKMQ in the germline V gene (reference sequence). This CDR3 spans 15 amino acids. DNA of the CDR3: TGTGCCAGCAGCTTAGGAGGGCGACAAAATGAAAAACTGTTTTTT. Its protein is CASSLGGRQNEKLFF.

The sample holds a few counts of this clonotype. The chain couples TRBV28 to TRBJ2-2, with D perhaps assigned TRBD1 or TRBD2 (5 bases each). The CDR3 length is 13 residues. V dropped 8 bases and J dropped 3 bases, with 10 bases sitting between them. Germline V CDR1 and CDR2: MDHEN, SYDVKM. This chain's CDR3 is CASGTPYTGELFF. CDR3 nucleotide sequence: TGTGCCAGCGGGACCCCGTACACCGGGGAGCTGTTTTTT.